Given below is one TCR beta chain in context. Per the authors' pipeline: From reference gene primer amplification, estimates of nucleated cell counts were derived. Data came from immunoSEQ multiplex PCR; TCRdb stores just in-frame clones and leaves some out. The D gene and trimming were derived from the DNA, and the V and J assignments and clone size from that table. The table records 45,000 to 50,000 clones, roughly nine tenths of them present only once. These data are taken from a study of blood T cell repertoires in COVID-19. Study in general: Researchers got acute and convalescent COVID-19 samples from the United States, Italy and Spain. The cDNA or gDNA used as material had been derived from T cells, B-cell-depleted T cells, or PBMCs.

There are 17 residues in the CDR3. Trimming removed 0 bases at V and 4 bases at J, with 19 bases between. The germline V gene has CDR1 SGHKS and CDR2 YYEKEE (reference sequence). The specimen sequenced was peripheral blood. The genes are TRBV5-5 and TRBJ2-5; D remains unclear. The receptor was derived from a human donor in a cohort sampled during active COVID-19. CDR3 protein: CASSLGLRAGSGETQYF. DNA for the CDR3: TGTGCCAGCAGCTTGGGACTGAGAGCTGGATCTGGAGAGACCCAGTACTTC.